The rows below give T cell receptor beta chains drawn from one sample of a study of blood T cell repertoires in COVID-19. Method: immunoSEQ multiplex PCR; TCRdb's copy keeps in-frame clones and lacks some. The table includes around 190,000 clones, roughly 84% detected once. Sequencing was performed on peripheral blood. The origin of the receptors is a human donor in a cohort sampled during active COVID-19. Both conserved end residues are part of each CDR3. Fields, in order: D gene, CDR3 length, clone size, J gene, V gene, CDR3 protein, CDR3 DNA. A D gene is named only where the DNA matches it firmly. Only part of the rows carry a size: once, few, many, or a class if the clone is expanded.

>.|14|.|TRBJ1-5|TRBV2
CASNGGLGNQPQHF
TGTGCCAGCAACGGAGGGTTAGGCAATCAGCCCCAGCATTTT
>.|13|few|TRBJ1-1|TRBV6-5
CASSQIQGPEAFF
TGTGCCAGCTCACAAATACAGGGCCCTGAAGCTTTCTTT
>.|16|.|TRBJ2-7|TRBV27
CASSLFQSQSIYEQYF
TGTGCCAGCAGTTTATTTCAGTCCCAGTCGATCTACGAGCAGTACTTC
>.|17|.|TRBJ2-1|TRBV12-5
CASGLLPGSRFYNEQFF
TGTGCTAGTGGTTTGCTGCCTGGGAGCCGCTTCTACAATGAGCAGTTCTTC
>.|15|.|TRBJ1-3|TRBV5-1
CASSHTTGTGNTIYF
TGCGCCAGCAGCCATACAACAGGGACTGGAAACACCATATATTTT
>TRBD1|14|.|TRBJ1-6|TRBV14
CASSRDRGYSPLHF
TGTGCCAGCAGCCGGGACAGGGGTTATTCACCCCTCCACTTT
>TRBD2|16|.|TRBJ2-1|TRBV5-4
CASSKLAEIPHNEQFF
TGTGCCAGCAGCAAGCTAGCGGAGATCCCCCACAATGAGCAGTTCTTC
>.|13|.|TRBJ1-1|TRBV5-1
CASSLSGQSEAFF
TGCGCCAGCAGCTTGTCCGGACAGAGTGAAGCTTTCTTT
>.|16|few|TRBJ1-2|TRBV7-2
CASSASARESNYGYTF
TGTGCCAGCAGCGCGTCGGCGAGGGAATCTAACTATGGCTACACCTTC
>TRBD1|14|.|TRBJ1-6|TRBV5-1
CASSPGQGDSPLHF
TGCGCCAGCAGCCCCGGACAGGGTGATTCACCCCTCCACTTT
>TRBD1|18|.|TRBJ2-1|TRBV7-9
CASSSDRGLGEHYNEQFF
TGTGCCAGCAGCTCCGACAGGGGTTTGGGAGAACATTACAATGAGCAGTTCTTC
>TRBD2|15|once|TRBJ2-3|TRBV5-1
CASSSPSGSADTQYF
TGCGCCAGCAGCTCGCCTAGCGGGAGCGCAGATACGCAGTATTTT
>.|12|.|TRBJ2-7|TRBV5-1
CASSSGNYEQYF
TGCGCCAGCAGCTCAGGGAACTACGAGCAGTACTTC
>.|15|.|TRBJ2-7|TRBV5-1
CASSLGGTPPYEQYF
TGCGCCAGCAGCTTGGGGGGGACTCCTCCCTACGAGCAGTACTTC
>TRBD1|12|.|TRBJ2-1|TRBV6-6
CATGQAGNEQFF
TGTGCCACCGGACAGGCCGGGAATGAGCAGTTCTTC
>.|15|few|TRBJ2-7|TRBV7-9
CASSLVQANSYEQYF
TGTGCCAGCAGCTTAGTACAGGCGAACTCCTACGAGCAGTACTTC
>.|14|.|TRBJ1-5|TRBV19
CASSIMDSNQPQHF
TGTGCCAGTAGTATTATGGACAGTAATCAGCCCCAGCATTTT
>TRBD2|15|.|TRBJ2-6|TRBV24-1
CATPSGGTGANVLTF
TGTGCCACCCCTTCGGGGGGTACGGGGGCCAACGTCCTGACTTTC
>TRBD1|14|.|TRBJ1-2|TRBV7-9
CASSIGQANYGYTF
TGTGCCAGCAGCATCGGACAGGCAAACTATGGCTACACCTTC
>TRBD1|15|.|TRBJ2-7|TRBV7-6
CASSQGTGRLAEQYF
TGTGCCAGCAGCCAGGGGACAGGGAGACTCGCCGAGCAGTACTTC
>.|15|.|TRBJ2-6|TRBV13
CASSLVSSGANVLTF
TGTGCCAGCAGCTTGGTGAGCTCTGGGGCCAACGTCCTGACTTTC
>TRBD1|15|.|TRBJ1-5|TRBV7-8
CASSPGTGDNQPQHF
TGTGCCAGCAGCCCCGGGACAGGAGACAATCAGCCCCAGCATTTT
>TRBD1|14|.|TRBJ2-7|TRBV13
CASSTYRGPYEQYF
TGTGCCAGCAGCACTTACAGGGGGCCGTACGAGCAGTACTTC
>.|17|.|TRBJ2-7|TRBV7-8
CASSLAPRFGRMYEQYF
TGTGCCAGCAGCTTAGCGCCCCGCTTTGGGAGAATGTACGAGCAGTACTTC
>.|15|.|TRBJ1-4|TRBV7-9
CASSPPAGDNEKLFF
TGTGCCAGCAGCCCCCCGGCAGGGGATAATGAAAAACTGTTTTTT
>TRBD2|16|.|TRBJ2-5|TRBV19
CASQSRLAGDDETQYF
TGTGCCAGCCAGTCTCGGCTAGCGGGAGATGACGAGACCCAGTACTTC
>.|15|.|TRBJ1-4|TRBV28
CASSFQGKSNEKLFF
TGTGCCAGCAGTTTTCAGGGCAAATCTAATGAAAAACTGTTTTTT
>.|16|.|TRBJ2-7|TRBV15
CATSRDRAGIPYEQYF
TGTGCCACCAGCAGAGATCGTGCGGGCATCCCCTACGAGCAGTACTTC
>.|13|.|TRBJ1-1|TRBV6-5
CASSPGQYSKAFF
TGTGCCAGCAGTCCCGGACAGTATTCGAAAGCTTTCTTT
>TRBD1|17|.|TRBJ1-1|TRBV5-6
CASSFLGQGFLNTEAFF
TGTGCCAGCAGCTTTTTGGGACAGGGATTTTTGAACACTGAAGCTTTCTTT
>.|13|.|TRBJ1-1|TRBV19
CASKEKGATEAFF
TGTGCCAGTAAGGAGAAAGGGGCTACTGAAGCTTTCTTT
>.|17|.|TRBJ2-1|TRBV7-2
CASSFGPIGGRYNEQFF
TGTGCCAGCAGCTTTGGCCCTATTGGCGGGCGATACAATGAGCAGTTCTTC
>TRBD1|14|.|TRBJ1-6|TRBV6-5
CASSKGQSNSPLHF
TGTGCCAGCAGTAAGGGACAGTCCAACTCACCCCTCCACTTT
>.|16|.|TRBJ1-4|TRBV11-2
CASSLNPGATNEKLFF
TGTGCCAGCAGCTTGAATCCTGGAGCAACTAATGAAAAACTGTTTTTT
>.|13|.|TRBJ1-1|TRBV12-3/TRBV12-4
CASSPSSGNEAFF
TGTGCCAGCAGTCCCTCTAGCGGCAATGAAGCTTTCTTT
>.|13|.|TRBJ1-6|TRBV5-4
CASSLSPRETNHF
TGTGCCAGCAGCTTAAGCCCCCGGGAAACGAACCACTTT
>.|15|.|TRBJ2-6|TRBV11-2
CASSPLVRGANVLTF
TGTGCCAGCAGCCCCCTGGTCCGGGGGGCCAACGTCCTGACTTTC
>.|14|once|TRBJ2-1|TRBV15
CATQRGGSYNEQFF
TGTGCCACCCAGAGGGGGGGGTCCTACAATGAGCAGTTCTTC
>.|18|.|TRBJ2-1|TRBV5-1
CASSLVGASISSYNEQFF
TGCGCCAGCAGCTTGGTAGGGGCTTCCATAAGCTCCTACAATGAGCAGTTCTTC
>TRBD1|15|.|TRBJ1-4|TRBV5-6
CASSPGGTGGEKLFF
TGTGCCAGCAGCCCCGGAGGGACAGGGGGAGAAAAACTGTTTTTT
>.|15|.|TRBJ1-6|TRBV7-6
CASSLGRTVNSPLHF
TGTGCCAGCAGCTTAGGGCGGACAGTTAATTCACCCCTCCACTTT
>.|17|once|TRBJ2-2|TRBV4-1
CASSQEFAPYNTGELFF
TGCGCCAGCAGCCAAGAGTTTGCGCCCTACAACACCGGGGAGCTGTTTTTT
>TRBD2|15|.|TRBJ2-1|TRBV6-6
CASSYTGGPGYEQFF
TGTGCCAGCAGTTACACGGGAGGGCCTGGGTATGAGCAGTTCTTC
>TRBD1|15|.|TRBJ2-5|TRBV10-3
CAIRGQEDEEETQYF
TGTGCCATCAGGGGACAGGAGGACGAAGAAGAGACCCAGTACTTC
>TRBD1|14|few|TRBJ1-5|TRBV27
CASSSGGNNQPQHF
TGTGCCAGCAGTTCAGGGGGCAACAATCAGCCCCAGCATTTT
>.|15|.|TRBJ2-6|TRBV5-1
CASSLPVAGANVLTF
TGCGCCAGTTCCCTACCCGTCGCTGGGGCCAACGTCCTGACTTTC
>.|13|once|TRBJ2-1|TRBV18
CASSPGGKDEQFF
TGTGCCAGCTCACCAGGCGGGAAAGATGAGCAGTTCTTC
>.|16|.|TRBJ2-5|TRBV6-5
CASSYSLYGGLKTQYF
TGTGCCAGCAGTTATTCCTTATACGGGGGATTGAAGACCCAGTACTTC
>.|16|.|TRBJ1-6|TRBV18
CASSQIQGNLNSPLHF
TGTGCCAGCTCACAAATACAGGGAAATCTTAATTCACCCCTCCACTTT
>TRBD1|16|.|TRBJ1-2|TRBV3-1/TRBV3-2
CASSQDYDRVNYGYTF
TGTGCCAGCAGCCAAGATTACGACAGGGTTAACTATGGCTACACCTTC
>TRBD2|16|.|TRBJ2-5|TRBV10-2
CASSEPREGRVETQYF
TGCGCCAGCAGTGAGCCTAGGGAGGGGCGGGTAGAGACCCAGTACTTC
>TRBD2|19|.|TRBJ2-1|TRBV7-2
CASSLVVSGLTNSYNEQFF
TGTGCCAGCAGCTTAGTGGTTAGCGGGCTAACCAACTCCTACAATGAGCAGTTCTTC
>.|14|.|TRBJ2-4|TRBV28
CASSFAGAKNIQYF
TGTGCCAGCAGTTTCGCAGGAGCCAAAAACATTCAGTACTTC
>TRBD1|17|.|TRBJ2-3|TRBV18
CASSPRNRGVGSDTQYF
TGTGCCAGCTCACCCCGAAACAGGGGAGTGGGTTCAGATACGCAGTATTTT